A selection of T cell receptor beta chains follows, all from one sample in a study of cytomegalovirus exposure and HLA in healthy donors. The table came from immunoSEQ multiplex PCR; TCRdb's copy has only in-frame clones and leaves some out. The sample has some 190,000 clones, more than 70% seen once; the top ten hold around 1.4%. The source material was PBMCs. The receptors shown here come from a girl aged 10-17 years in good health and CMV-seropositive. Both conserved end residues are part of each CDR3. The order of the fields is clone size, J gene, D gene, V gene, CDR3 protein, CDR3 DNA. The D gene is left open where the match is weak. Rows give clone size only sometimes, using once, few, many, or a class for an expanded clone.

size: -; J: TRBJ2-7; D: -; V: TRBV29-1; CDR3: CSVEWRGEQYF; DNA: TGCAGCGTTGAATGGCGGGGCGAGCAGTACTTC
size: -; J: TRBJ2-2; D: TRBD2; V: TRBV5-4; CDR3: CASSFRLAGVWTGELFF; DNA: TGTGCCAGCAGCTTTAGACTAGCGGGAGTCTGGACCGGGGAGCTGTTTTTT
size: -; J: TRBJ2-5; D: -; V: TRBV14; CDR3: CASSVWTLETQYF; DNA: TGTGCCAGCAGCGTTTGGACTTTGGAGACCCAGTACTTC
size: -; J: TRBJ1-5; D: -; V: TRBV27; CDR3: CASSLEGLPNQPQHF; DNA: TGTGCCAGCAGTTTGGAGGGGCTCCCCAACCAGCCCCAGCATTTT
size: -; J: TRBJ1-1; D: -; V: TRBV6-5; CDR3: CASSRRTENTEAFF; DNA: TGTGCCAGCAGCCGCAGGACAGAGAACACTGAAGCTTTCTTT
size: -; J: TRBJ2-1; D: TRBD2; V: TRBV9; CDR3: CASSVGGRAQFF; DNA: TGTGCCAGCAGCGTCGGCGGGAGGGCCCAGTTCTTC
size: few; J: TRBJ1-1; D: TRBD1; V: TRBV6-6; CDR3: CASQEDRGSPNTEAFF; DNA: TGTGCCAGCCAGGAGGACAGGGGAAGCCCGAACACTGAAGCTTTCTTT
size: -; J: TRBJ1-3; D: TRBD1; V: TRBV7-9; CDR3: CASSPTGGNTIYF; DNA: TGTGCCAGCAGCCCGACAGGGGGAAACACCATATATTTT
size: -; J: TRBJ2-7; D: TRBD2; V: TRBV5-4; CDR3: CASSRGLAVTSYEQYF; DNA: TGTGCCAGCAGCCGTGGACTAGCGGTAACTTCCTACGAGCAGTACTTC
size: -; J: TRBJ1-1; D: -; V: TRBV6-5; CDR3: CASSWGGPLTEAFF; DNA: TGTGCCAGCAGTTGGGGGGGGCCACTCACTGAAGCTTTCTTT
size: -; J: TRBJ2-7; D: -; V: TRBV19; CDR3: CASSPRLAREQYF; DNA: TGTGCCAGTAGTCCCAGACTCGCTAGAGAGCAGTACTTC
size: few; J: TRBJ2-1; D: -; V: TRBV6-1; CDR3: CASSPQGYNEQFF; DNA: TGTGCCAGCAGTCCGCAGGGTTACAATGAGCAGTTCTTC